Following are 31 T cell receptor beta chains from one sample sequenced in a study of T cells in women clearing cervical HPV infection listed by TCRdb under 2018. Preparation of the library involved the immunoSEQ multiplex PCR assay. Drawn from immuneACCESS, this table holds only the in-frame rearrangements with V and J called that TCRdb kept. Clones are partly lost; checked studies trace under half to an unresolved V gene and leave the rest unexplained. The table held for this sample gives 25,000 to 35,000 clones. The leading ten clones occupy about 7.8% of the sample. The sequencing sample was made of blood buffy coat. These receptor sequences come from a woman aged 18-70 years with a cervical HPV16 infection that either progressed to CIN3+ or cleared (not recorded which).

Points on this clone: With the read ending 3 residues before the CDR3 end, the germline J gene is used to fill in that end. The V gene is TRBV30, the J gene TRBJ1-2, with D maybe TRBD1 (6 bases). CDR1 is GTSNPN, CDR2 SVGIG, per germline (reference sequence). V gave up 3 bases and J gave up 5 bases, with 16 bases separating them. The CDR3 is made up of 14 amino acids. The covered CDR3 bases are TGTGCCTGGAGAACCGAGGGGAGGGGGTATGGC. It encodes CAWRTEGRGYG. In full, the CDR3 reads CAWRTEGRGYGYTF.

This chain's CDR3 is CASSPTVSYEQYF. The part of the CDR3 DNA that was read is TGTGCCAGCTCACCAACTGTGAGCTACGAG. This chain uses TRBV18 with TRBJ2-7; D remains ambiguous. The read ends 3 residues shy of where the CDR3 ends; the end is completed using the germline J gene. There are 13 residues in the CDR3. The V end lost 2 bases, the J end lost 3 bases, and 8 bases lay between the germline ends. Germline CDR1 and CDR2: KGHSH and LQKENI.

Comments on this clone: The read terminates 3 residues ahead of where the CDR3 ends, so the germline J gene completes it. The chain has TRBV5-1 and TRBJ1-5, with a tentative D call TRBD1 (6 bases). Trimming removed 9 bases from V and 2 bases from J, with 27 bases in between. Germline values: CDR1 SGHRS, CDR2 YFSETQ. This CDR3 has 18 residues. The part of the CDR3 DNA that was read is TGCGCCATCGGACCGACCGAGGGGGTCCTAGTTTGCAATCAGCCC. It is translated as CAIGPTEGVLVCNQP. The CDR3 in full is CAIGPTEGVLVCNQPQHF.

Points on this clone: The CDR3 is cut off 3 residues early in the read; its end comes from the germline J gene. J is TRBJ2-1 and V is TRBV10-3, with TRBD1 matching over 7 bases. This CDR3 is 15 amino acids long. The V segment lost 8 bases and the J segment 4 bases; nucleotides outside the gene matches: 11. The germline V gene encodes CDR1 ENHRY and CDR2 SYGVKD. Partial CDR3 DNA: TGTGCCATCGGGAAAGGGACAGAGCAATACAATGAG. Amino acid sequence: CAIGKGTEQYNE. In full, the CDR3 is CAIGKGTEQYNEQFF.

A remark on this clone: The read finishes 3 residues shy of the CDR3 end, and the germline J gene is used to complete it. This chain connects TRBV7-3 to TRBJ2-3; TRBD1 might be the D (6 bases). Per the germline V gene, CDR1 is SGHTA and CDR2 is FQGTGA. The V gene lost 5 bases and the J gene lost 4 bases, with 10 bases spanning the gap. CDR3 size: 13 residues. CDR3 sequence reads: CASSPQGPDTQYF. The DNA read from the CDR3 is TGTGCCAGCAGCCCCCAGGGGCCAGATACG.

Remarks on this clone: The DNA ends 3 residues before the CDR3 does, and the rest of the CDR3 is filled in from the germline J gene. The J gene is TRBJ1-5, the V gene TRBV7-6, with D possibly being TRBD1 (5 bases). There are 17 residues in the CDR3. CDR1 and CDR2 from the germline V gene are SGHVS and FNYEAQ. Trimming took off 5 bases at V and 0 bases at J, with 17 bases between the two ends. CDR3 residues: CASSLSPIQGSNQPQHF. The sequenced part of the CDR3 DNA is TGTGCCAGCAGCCTTTCTCCGATTCAGGGTAGCAATCAGCCC.

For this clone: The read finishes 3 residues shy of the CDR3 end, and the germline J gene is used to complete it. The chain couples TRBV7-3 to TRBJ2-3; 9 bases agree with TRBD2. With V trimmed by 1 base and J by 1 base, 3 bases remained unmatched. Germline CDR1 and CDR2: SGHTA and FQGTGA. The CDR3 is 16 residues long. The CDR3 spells CASSLRVAGGTDTQYF. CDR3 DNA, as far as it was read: TGTGCCAGCAGCTTAAGGGTAGCGGGGGGCACAGATACG.

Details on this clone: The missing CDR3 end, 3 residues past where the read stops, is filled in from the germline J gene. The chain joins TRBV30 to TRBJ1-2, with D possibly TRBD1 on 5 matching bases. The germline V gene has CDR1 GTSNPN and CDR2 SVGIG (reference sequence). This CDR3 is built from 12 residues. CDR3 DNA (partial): TGTGCCTGGAGTTTCGAGGGGAGGCTG. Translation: CAWSFEGRL. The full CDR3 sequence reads CAWSFEGRLYTF.

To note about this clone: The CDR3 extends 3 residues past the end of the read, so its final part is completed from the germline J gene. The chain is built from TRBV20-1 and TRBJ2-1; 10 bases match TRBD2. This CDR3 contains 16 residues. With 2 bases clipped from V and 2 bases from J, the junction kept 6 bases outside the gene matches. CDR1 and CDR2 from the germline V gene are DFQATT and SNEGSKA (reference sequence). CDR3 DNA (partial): TGCAGTGCTAGAACCTTAGCGGGGGGCGCCTACAATGAG. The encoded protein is CSARTLAGGAYNE. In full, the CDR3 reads CSARTLAGGAYNEQFF.

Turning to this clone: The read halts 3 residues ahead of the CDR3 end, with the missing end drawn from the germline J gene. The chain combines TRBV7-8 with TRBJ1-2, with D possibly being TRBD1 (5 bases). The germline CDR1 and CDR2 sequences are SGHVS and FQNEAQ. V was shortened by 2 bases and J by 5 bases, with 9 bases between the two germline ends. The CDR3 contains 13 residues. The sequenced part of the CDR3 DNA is TGTGCCAGCAGCTTATTAGGGGAATATGGC. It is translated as CASSLLGEYG. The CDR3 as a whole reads CASSLLGEYGYTF.

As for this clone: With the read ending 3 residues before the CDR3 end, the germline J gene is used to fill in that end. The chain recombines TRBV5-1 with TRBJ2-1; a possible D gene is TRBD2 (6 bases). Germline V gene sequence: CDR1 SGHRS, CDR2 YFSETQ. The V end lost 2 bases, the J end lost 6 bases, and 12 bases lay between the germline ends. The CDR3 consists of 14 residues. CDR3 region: CASSFGQGGNEQFF. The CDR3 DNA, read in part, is TGCGCCAGCAGCTTCGGGCAGGGAGGCAATGAG.

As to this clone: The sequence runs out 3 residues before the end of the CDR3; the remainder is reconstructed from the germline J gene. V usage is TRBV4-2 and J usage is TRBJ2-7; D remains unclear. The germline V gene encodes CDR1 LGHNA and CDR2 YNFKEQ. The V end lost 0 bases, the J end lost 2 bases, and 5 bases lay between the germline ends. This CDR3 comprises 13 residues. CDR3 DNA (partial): TGTGCCAGCAGCCAAGATACTACCTACGAG. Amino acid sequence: CASSQDTTYE. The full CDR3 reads CASSQDTTYEQYF.

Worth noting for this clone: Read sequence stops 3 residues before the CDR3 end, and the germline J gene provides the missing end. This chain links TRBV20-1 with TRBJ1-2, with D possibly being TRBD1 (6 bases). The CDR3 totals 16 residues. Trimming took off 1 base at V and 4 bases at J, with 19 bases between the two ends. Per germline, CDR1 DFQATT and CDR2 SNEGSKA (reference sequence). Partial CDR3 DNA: TGCAGTGCTAGAGGTGCATCCGGACAGCCGAGCTATGGC. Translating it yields CSARGASGQPSYG. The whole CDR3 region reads CSARGASGQPSYGYTF.

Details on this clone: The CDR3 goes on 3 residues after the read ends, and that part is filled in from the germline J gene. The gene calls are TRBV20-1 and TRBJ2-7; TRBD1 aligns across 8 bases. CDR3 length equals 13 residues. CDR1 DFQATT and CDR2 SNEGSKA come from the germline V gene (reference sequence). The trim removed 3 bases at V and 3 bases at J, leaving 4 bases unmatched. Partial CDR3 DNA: TGCAGTGCTAGTGGGACAGGATACTACGAG. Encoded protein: CSASGTGYYE. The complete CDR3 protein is CSASGTGYYEQYF.

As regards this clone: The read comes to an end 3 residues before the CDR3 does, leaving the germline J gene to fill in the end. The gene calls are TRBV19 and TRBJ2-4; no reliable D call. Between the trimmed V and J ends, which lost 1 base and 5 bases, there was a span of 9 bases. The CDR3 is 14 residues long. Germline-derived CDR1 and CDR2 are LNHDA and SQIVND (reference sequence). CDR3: CASSIGRNQNIQYF. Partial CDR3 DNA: TGTGCCAGTAGTATAGGCAGGAACCAAAACATT.

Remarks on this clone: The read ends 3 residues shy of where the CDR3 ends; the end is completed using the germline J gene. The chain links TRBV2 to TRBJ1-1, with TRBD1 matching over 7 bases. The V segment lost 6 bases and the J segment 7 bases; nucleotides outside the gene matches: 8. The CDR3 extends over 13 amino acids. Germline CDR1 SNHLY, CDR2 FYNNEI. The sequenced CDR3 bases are TGTGCCAGCAGCGGACAGGTTCCTATTGAA. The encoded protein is CASSGQVPIE. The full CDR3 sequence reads CASSGQVPIEAFF.

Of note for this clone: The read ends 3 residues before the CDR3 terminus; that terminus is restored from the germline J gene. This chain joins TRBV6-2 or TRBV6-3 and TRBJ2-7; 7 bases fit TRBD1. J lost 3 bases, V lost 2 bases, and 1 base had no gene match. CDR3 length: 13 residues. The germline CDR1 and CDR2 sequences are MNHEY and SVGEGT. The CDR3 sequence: CASSYGTVYEQYF. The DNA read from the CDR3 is TGTGCCAGCAGTTACGGGACAGTCTACGAG.

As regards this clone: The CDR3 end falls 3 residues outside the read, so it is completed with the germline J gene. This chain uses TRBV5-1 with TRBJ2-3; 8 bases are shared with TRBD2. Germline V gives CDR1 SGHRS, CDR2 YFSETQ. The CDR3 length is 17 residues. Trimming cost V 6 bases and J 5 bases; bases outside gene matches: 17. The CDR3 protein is CASIPLRVREEGDTQYF. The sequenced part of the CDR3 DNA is TGCGCCAGCATCCCTTTGAGGGTGCGGGAGGAAGGAGATACG.

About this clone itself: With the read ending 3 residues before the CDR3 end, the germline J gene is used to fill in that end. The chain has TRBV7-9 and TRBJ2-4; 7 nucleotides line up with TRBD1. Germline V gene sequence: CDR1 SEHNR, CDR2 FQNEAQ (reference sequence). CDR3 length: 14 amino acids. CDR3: CASSSPLGGYGQYF. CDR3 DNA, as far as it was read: TGTGCCAGCAGCTCCCCGTTAGGGGGCTATGGT.

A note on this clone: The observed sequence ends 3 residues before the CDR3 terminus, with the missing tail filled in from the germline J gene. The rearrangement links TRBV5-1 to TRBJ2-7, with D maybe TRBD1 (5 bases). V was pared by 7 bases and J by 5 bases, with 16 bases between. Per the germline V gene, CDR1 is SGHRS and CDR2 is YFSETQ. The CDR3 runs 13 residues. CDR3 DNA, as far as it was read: TGCGCCAGCCAACTGTCAGGGTACAACGAG. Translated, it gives CASQLSGYNE. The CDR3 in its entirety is CASQLSGYNEQYF.

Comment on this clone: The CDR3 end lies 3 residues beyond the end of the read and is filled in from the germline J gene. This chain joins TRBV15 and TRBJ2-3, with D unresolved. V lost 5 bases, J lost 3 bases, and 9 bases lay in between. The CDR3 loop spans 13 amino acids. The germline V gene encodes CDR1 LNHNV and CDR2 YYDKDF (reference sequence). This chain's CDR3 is CATSEPPTDTQYF. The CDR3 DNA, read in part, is TGTGCCACCAGCGAGCCCCCAACAGATACG.

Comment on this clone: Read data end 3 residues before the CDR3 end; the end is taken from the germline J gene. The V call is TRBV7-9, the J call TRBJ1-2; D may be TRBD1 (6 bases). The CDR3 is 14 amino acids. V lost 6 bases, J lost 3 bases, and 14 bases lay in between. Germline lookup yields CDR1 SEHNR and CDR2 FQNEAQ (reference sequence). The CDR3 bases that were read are TGTGCCAGCAGACCCGGGACACCAGACTATGGC. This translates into CASRPGTPDYG. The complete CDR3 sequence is CASRPGTPDYGYTF.

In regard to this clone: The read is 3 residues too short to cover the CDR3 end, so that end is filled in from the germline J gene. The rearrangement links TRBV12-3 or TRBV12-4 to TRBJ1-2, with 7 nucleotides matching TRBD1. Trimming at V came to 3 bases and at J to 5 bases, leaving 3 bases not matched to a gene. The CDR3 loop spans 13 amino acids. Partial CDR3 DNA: TGTGCCAGCAGTTTTGCAGGGGGGTATGGC. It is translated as CASSFAGGYG. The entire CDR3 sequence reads CASSFAGGYGYTF.

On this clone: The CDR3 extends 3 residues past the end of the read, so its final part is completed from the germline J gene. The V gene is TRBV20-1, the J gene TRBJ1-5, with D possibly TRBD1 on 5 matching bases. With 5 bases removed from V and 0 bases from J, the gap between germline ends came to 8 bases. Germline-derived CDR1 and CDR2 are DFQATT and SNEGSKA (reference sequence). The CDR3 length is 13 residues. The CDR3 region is CSAQGPSNQPQHF. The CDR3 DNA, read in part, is TGCAGTGCTCAGGGCCCTAGCAATCAGCCC.

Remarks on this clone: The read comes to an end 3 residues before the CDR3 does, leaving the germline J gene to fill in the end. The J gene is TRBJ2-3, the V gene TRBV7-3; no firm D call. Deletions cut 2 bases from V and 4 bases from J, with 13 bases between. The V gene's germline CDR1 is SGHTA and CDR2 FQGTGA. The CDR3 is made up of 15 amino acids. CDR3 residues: CASSLASVSPDTQYF. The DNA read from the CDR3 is TGTGCCAGCAGCTTAGCGTCGGTGTCCCCAGATACG.

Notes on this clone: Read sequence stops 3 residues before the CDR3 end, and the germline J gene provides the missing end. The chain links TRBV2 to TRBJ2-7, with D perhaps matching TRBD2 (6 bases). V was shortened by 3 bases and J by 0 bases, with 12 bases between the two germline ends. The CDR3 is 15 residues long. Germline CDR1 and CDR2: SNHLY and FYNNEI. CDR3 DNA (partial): TGTGCCAGCAGTGATTTGCGGGGCCGCTCCTACGAG. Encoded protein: CASSDLRGRSYE. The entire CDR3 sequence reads CASSDLRGRSYEQYF.

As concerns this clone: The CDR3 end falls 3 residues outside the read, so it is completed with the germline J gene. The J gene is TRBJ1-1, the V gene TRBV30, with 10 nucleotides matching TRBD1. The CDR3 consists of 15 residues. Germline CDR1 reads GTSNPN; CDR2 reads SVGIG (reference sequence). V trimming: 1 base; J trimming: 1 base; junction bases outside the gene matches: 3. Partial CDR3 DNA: TGTGCCTGGAGTGGGACAGGGGGTGAGAACACTGAA. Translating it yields CAWSGTGGENTE. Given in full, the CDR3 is CAWSGTGGENTEAFF.

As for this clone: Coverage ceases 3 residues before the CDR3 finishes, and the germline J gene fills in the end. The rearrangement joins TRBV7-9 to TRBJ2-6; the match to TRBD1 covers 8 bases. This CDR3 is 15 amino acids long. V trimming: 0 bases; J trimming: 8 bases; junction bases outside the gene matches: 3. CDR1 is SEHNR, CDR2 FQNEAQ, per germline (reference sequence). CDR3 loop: CASSLAGQGPNVLTF. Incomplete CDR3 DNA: TGTGCCAGCAGCTTAGCCGGACAGGGACCCAACGTC.

The part of the CDR3 DNA that was read is TGCGCCAGCAGTGGCAGCGGGAGAGGCCAAGAGACC. As protein: CASSGSGRGQET. The complete CDR3 sequence is CASSGSGRGQETQYF. V is TRBV4-1 and J is TRBJ2-5; TRBD2 matches at 8 bases. Sequencing ends 3 residues short of the CDR3 end; the germline J gene provides the rest. CDR1 MGHRA and CDR2 YSYEKL come from the germline V gene. V lost 6 bases to trimming and J lost 1 base; unmatched junction nucleotides: 7. This CDR3 region has 15 residues.

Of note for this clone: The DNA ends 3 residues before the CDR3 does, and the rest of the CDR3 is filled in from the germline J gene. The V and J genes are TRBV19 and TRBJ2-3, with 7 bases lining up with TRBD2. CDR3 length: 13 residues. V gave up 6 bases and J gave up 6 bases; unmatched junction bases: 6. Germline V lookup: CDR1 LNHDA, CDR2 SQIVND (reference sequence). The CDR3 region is CASSSGRGDTQYF. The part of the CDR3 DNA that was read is TGTGCCAGTAGCTCCGGGCGGGGGGATACG.

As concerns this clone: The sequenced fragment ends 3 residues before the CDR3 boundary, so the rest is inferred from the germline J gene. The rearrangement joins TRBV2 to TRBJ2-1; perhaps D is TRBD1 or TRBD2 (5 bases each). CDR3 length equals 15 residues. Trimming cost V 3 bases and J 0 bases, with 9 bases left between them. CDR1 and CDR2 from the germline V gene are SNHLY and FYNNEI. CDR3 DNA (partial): TGTGCCAGCAGTGACCCAGGGAGCTCCTACAATGAG. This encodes CASSDPGSSYNE. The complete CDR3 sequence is CASSDPGSSYNEQFF.